This T cell receptor (beta chain) was identified in a study of T cell responses to AZD1222 COVID-19 vaccine. The CDR3 runs 15 residues. Germline V CDR1 and CDR2: WSHSY, SAAADI. V lost 3 bases and J lost 5; bases outside the gene matches: 9. In regard to this clone: Its antigen is currently unknown.

Data came from immunoSEQ multiplex PCR; TCRdb stores just in-frame clones and leaves some out. Found here are 65,000 to 90,000 clones, about 86% of them singletons; the top ten hold roughly 7.6%. Broader study findings: The study found Spike-specific TCR breadth and depth rose after two AZD1222 doses. Donor demographics were predominantly white British with a female majority; clonal diversity may be underestimated. Sampling that yielded the repertoires occurred only after the peak T cell response.

Specimen: peripheral blood, collected on day 0 of AZD1222 vaccination. The chain links TRBV10-2 to TRBJ1-2; TRBD1 matches at 7 bases. The TCR originated in an adult in good health. Here the CDR3 DNA reads TGCGCCAGCAGTGACATTGGGACAGCCAATTATGGCTACACCTTC. This translates into CASSDIGTANYGYTF.